This T cell receptor beta chain was obtained from a study of cytomegalovirus exposure and HLA in healthy donors. Germline V gene lookup returns CDR1 SGHTA and CDR2 FQGNSA. The CDR3 is 14 residues long. Trimming pared 5 bases from V and 7 bases from J, leaving 18 bases between. Overall study findings and caveats: In a later analysis, specific HLA alleles were associated with 15,000 to 20,000 TCR beta sequences at a 0.05 false discovery rate. Most TCR sequences showed up rarely, but some public TCRs showed up in many donors. In an earlier analysis, about 87% or about 30%: the productive usage of most TCR beta V segments.

Comment on this clone: The target antigen is unknown.

The study ran its PCR with 60 Vbeta and 13 Jbeta primers. Some clones are missing from TCRdb's copy, which holds only in-frame ones; the method was immunoSEQ multiplex PCR. This sample carries a few hundred thousand clones, about 90% of them seen once, and the ten largest clones take about 2%. The V gene is TRBV7-2, the J gene TRBJ2-7; the D gene is possibly TRBD2 (6 bases). The sequencing input was PBMCs. This receptor was identified in a woman aged 18-29 years in good health and CMV-seronegative. CDR3 in DNA: TGTGCCAGCAGCCCTCGTTCCGGGGGTGGGGAGCAGTACTTC. Translated: CASSPRSGGGEQYF.